This T cell receptor beta chain is drawn from a study of blood T cell repertoires in COVID-19. Only in-frame clones appear in the TCRdb table, and some are missing; sequencing was by immunoSEQ multiplex PCR. In the table there are roughly 150,000 clones, about nine tenths of which are singletons. Participants came from about 24 US areas, aged about 18 to 89 years. V was pared by 1 base and J by 5 bases, with 7 bases of the junction left unmatched. This CDR3 comprises 15 residues. Germline V gene data show CDR1 as SGHDT and CDR2 as YYEEEE. The material sequenced was PBMCs or T cells enriched from blood (not recorded which). This TCR came from a woman aged 35 to 49 who had been exposed to COVID-19. This sequence joins TRBV5-6 and TRBJ2-5; 8 bases line up with TRBD1. CDR3 bases: TGTGCCAGCAGCTTGCGGACAGGGTGGACCGAGACCCAGTACTTC. Translation gives CASSLRTGWTETQYF.